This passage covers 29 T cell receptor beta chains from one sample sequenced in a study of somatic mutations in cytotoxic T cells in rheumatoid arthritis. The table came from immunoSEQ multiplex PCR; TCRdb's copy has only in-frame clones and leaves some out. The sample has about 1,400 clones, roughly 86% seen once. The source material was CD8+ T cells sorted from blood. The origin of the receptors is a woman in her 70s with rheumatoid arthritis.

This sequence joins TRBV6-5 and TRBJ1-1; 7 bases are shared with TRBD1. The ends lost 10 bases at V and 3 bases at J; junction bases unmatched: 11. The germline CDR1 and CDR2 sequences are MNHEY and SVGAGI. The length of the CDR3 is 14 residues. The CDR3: CATGMTGRYTEAFF. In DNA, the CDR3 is TGTGCCACCGGAATGACAGGGAGGTACACTGAAGCTTTCTTT.

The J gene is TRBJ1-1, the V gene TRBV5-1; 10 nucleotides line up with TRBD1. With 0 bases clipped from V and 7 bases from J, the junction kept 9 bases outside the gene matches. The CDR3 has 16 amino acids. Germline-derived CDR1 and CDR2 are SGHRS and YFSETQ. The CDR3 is CASSLAATGGGGEAFF. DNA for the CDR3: TGCGCCAGCAGCTTGGCCGCGACAGGGGGCGGGGGTGAAGCTTTCTTT.

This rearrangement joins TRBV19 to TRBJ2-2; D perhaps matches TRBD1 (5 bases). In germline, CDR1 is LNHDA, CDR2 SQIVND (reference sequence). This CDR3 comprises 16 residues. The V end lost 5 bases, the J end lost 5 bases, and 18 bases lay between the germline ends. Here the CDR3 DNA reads TGTGCCAGTAGTCTATCGCAGGGTGGTTGGACCGGGGAGCTGTTTTTT. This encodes CASSLSQGGWTGELFF.

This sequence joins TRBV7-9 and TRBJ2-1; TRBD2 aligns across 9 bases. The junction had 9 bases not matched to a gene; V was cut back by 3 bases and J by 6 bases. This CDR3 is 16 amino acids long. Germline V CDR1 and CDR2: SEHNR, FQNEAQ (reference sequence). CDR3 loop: CASSFRTSGRSNEQFF. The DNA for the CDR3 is TGTGCCAGCAGCTTCCGAACTAGCGGGCGGAGCAATGAGCAGTTCTTC.

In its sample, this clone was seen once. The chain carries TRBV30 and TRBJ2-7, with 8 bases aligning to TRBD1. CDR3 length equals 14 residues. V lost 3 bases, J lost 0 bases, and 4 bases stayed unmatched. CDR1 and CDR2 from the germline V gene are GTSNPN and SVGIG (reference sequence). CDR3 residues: CAWRDRAHSYEQYF. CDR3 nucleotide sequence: TGTGCCTGGAGGGACAGGGCTCACTCCTACGAGCAGTACTTC.

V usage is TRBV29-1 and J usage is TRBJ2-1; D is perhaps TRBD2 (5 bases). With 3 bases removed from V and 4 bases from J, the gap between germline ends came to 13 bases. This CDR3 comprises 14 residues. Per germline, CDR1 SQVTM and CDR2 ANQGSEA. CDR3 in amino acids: CSVEVALTYNEQFF. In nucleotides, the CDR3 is TGCAGCGTTGAGGTAGCGCTAACTTACAATGAGCAGTTCTTC.

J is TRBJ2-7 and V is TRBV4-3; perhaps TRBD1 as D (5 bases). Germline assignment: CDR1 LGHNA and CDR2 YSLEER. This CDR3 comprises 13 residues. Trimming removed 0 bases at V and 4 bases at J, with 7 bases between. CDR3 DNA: TGCGCCAGCAGCCAAGACAGGGATTACGAGCAGTACTTC. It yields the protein CASSQDRDYEQYF.

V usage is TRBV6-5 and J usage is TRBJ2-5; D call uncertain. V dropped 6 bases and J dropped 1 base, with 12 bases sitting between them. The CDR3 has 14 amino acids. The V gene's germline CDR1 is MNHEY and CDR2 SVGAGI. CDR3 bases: TGTGCCAGCAGCTCCCGCGTACTCCAAGAGACCCAGTACTTC. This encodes CASSSRVLQETQYF.

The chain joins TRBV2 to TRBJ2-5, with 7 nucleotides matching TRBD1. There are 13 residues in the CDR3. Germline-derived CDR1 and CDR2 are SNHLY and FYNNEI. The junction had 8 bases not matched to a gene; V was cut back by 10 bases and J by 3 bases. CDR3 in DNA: TGTGCCATTTCCCGACAGGGTAAAGAGACCCAGTACTTC. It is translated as CAISRQGKETQYF.

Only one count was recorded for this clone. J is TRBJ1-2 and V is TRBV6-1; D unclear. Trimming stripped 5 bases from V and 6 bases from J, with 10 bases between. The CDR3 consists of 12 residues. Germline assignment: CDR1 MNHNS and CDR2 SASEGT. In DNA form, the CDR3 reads TGTGCCAGCAGTCACCAGGCGAATGGCTACACCTTC. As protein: CASSHQANGYTF.

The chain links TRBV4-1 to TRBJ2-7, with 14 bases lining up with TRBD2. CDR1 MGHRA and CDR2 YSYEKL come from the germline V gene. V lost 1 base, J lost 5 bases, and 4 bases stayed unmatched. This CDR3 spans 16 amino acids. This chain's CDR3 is CASSQAPGLAGDEQYF. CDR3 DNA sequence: TGCGCCAGCAGCCAAGCCCCGGGACTAGCGGGGGACGAGCAGTACTTC.

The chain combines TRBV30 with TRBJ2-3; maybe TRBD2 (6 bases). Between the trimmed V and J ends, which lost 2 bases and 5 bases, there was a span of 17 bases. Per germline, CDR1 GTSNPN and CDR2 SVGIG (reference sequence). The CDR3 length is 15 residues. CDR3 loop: CAWSSGRGTGDTQYF. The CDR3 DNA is TGTGCCTGGAGTTCGGGCCGGGGGACGGGAGATACGCAGTATTTT.

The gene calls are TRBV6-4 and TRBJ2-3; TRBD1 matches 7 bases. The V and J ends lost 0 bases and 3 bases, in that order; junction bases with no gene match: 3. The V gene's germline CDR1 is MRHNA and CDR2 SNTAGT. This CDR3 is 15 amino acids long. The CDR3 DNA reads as TGTGCCAGCAGTGACTCGAAGGGGGCAACAGATACGCAGTATTTT. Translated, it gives CASSDSKGATDTQYF.

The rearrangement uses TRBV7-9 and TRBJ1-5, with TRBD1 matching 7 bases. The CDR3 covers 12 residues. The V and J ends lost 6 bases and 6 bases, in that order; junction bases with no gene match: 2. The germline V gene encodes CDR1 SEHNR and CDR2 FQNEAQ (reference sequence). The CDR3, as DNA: TGTGCCAGCAGACAGGGGAGTCAGCCCCAGCATTTT. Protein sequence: CASRQGSQPQHF.

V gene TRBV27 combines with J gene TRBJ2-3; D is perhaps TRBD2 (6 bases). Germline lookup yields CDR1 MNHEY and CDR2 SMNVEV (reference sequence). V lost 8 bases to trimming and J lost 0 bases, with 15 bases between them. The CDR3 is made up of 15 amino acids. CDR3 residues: CASVGGWPSTDTQYF. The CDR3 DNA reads TGTGCCAGCGTTGGAGGGTGGCCGAGCACAGATACGCAGTATTTT.

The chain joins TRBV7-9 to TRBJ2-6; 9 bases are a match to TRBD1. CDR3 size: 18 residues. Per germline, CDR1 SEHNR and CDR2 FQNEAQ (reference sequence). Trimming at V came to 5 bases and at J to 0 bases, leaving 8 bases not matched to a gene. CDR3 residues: CASSPAGTGYSGANVLTF. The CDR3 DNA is TGTGCCAGCAGCCCGGCCGGGACAGGGTACTCTGGGGCCAACGTCCTGACTTTC.

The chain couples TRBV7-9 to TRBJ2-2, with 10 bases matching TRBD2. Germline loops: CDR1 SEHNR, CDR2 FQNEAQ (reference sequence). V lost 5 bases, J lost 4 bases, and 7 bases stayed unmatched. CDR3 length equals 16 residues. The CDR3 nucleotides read TGTGCCAGCAGCAACCGGACTAGCGGACCCACCGGGGAGCTGTTTTTT. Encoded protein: CASSNRTSGPTGELFF.

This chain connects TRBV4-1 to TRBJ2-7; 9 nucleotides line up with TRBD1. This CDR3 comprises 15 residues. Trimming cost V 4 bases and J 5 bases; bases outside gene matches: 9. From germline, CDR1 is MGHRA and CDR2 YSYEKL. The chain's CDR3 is CASSLTSGTGHEQYF. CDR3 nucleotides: TGCGCCAGCAGCCTAACCTCCGGGACAGGGCACGAGCAGTACTTC.

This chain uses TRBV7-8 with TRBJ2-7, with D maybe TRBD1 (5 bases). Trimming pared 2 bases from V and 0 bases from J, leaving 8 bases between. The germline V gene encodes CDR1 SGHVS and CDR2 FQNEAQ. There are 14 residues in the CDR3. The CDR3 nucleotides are TGTGCCAGCAGCTTATTAGACAGCTCCTACGAGCAGTACTTC. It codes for CASSLLDSSYEQYF.

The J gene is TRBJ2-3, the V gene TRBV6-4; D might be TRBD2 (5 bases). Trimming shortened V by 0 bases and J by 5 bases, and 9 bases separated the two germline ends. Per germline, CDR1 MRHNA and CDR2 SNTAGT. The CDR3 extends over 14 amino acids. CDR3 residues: CASSDSGSVDTQYF. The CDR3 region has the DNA TGTGCCAGCAGTGACTCGGGGAGCGTAGATACGCAGTATTTT.

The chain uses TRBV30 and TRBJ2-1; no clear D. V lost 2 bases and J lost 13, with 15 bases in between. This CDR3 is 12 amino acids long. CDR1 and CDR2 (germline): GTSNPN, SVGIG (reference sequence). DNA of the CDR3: TGTGCCTGGAGTCATACGGGTTTTACACAGTTCTTC. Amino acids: CAWSHTGFTQFF.

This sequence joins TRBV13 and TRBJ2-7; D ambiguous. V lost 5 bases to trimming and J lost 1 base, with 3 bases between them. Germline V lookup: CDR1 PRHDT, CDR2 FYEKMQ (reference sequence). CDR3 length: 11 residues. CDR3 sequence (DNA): TGTGCCAGCAGCCCGTCCTACGAGCAGTACTTC. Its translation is CASSPSYEQYF.

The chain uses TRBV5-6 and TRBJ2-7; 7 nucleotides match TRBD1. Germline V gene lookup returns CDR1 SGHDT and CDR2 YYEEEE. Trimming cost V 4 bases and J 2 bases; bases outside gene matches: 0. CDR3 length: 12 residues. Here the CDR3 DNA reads TGTGCCAGCAGCAGGGGGCCCTACGAGCAGTACTTC. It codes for CASSRGPYEQYF.

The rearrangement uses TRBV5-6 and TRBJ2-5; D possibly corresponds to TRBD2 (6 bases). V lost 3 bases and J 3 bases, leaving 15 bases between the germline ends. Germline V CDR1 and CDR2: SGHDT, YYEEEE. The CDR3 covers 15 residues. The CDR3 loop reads CASSWEETPKETQYF. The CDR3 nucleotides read TGTGCCAGCAGCTGGGAGGAGACTCCTAAAGAGACCCAGTACTTC. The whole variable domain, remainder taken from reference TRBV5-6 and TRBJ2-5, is DAGVTQSPTHLIKTRGQQVTLRCSPKSGHDTVSWYQQALGQGPQFIFQYYEEEERQRGNFPDRFSGHQFPNYSSELNVNALLLGDSALYLCASSWEETPKETQYFGPGTRLLVL.

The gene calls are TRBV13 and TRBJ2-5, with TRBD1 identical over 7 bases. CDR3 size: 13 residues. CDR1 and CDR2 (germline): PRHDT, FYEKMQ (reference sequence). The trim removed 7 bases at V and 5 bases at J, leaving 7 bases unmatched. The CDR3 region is CASTRGFMETQYF. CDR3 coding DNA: TGTGCCAGCACCAGGGGGTTTATGGAGACCCAGTACTTC.

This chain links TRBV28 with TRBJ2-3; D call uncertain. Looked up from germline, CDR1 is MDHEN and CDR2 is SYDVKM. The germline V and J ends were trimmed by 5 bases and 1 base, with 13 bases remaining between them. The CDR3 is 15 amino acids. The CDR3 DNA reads TGTGCCAGCAGTCCCGAAATTCGGGGCACAGATACGCAGTATTTT. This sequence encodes CASSPEIRGTDTQYF.

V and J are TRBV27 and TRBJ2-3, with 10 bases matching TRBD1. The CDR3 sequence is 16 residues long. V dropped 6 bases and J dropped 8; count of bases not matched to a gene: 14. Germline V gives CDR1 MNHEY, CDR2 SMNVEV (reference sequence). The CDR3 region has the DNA TGTGCCAGCAGCTCCTGGACAGGGGGGTCCCATCGTACGCAGTATTTT. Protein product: CASSSWTGGSHRTQYF.

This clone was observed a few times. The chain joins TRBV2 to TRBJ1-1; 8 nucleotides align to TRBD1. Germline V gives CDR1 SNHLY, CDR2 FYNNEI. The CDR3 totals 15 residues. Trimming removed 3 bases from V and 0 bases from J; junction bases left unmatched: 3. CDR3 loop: CASSEGQAMNTEAFF. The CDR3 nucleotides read TGTGCCAGCAGTGAGGGACAGGCCATGAACACTGAAGCTTTCTTT.

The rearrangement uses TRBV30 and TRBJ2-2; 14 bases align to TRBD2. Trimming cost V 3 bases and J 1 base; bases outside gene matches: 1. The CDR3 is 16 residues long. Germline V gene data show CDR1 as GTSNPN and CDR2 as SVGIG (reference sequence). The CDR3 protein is CAWRGLAGENTGELFF. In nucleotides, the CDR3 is TGTGCCTGGAGGGGACTAGCGGGGGAGAACACCGGGGAGCTGTTTTTT. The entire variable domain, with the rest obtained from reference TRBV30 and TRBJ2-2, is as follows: SQTIHQWPATLVQPVGSPLSLECTVEGTSNPNLYWYRQAAGRGLQLLFYSVGIGQISSEVPQNLSASRPQDRQFILSSKKLLLSDSGFYLCAWRGLAGENTGELFFGEGSRLTVL.